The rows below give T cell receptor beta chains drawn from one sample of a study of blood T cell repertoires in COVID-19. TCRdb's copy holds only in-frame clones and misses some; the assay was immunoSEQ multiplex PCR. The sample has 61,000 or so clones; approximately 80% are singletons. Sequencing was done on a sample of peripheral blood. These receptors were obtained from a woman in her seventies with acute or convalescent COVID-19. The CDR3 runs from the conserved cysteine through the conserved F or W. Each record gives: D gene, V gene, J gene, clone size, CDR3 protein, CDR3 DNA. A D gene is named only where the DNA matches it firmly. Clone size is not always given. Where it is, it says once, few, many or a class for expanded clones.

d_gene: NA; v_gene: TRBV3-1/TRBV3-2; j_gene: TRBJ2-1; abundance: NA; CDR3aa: CASSQDRGEQFF; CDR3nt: TGTGCCAGCAGCCAAGATAGGGGTGAGCAGTTCTTC
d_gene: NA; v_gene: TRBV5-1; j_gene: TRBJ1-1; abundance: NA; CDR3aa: CASSLVGAPEAFF; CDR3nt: TGCGCCAGCAGCTTGGTGGGGGCGCCTGAAGCTTTCTTT
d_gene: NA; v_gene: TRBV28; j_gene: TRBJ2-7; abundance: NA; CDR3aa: CASSFTQASSYEQYF; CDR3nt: TGTGCCAGCAGTTTCACCCAGGCCAGCTCCTACGAGCAGTACTTC
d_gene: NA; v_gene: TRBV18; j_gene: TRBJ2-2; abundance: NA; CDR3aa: CASSPPAGELFF; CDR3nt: TGTGCCAGCTCACCCCCCGCCGGGGAGCTGTTTTTT
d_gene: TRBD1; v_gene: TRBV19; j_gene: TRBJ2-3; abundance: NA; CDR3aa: CASTAGQAPTDTQYF; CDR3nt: TGTGCCAGTACTGCGGGACAGGCTCCCACAGATACGCAGTATTTT
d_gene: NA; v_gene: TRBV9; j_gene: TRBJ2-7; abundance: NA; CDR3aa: CASSSGHGSYEQYF; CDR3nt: TGTGCCAGCAGCTCCGGACACGGATCCTACGAGCAGTACTTC
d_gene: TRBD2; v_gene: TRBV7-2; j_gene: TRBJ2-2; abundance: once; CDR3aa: CASSSASGRNTGELFF; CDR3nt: TGTGCCAGCAGCTCCGCTAGCGGGCGGAACACCGGGGAGCTGTTTTTT
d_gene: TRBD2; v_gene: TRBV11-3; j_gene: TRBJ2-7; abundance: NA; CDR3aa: CASSLGSRGVTTYEQYF; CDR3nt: TGTGCCAGCAGCTTAGGGTCGCGGGGGGTTACAACCTACGAGCAGTACTTC
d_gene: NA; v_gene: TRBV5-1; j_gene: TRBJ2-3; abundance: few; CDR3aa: CASSFRGLRTDTQYF; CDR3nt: TGCGCCAGCAGCTTTCGGGGACTCCGCACAGATACGCAGTATTTT
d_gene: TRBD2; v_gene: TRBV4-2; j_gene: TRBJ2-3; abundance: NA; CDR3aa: CASSQDPYSGGAEDTQYF; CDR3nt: TGTGCCAGCAGCCAAGATCCGTACAGCGGGGGGGCCGAAGATACGCAGTATTTT
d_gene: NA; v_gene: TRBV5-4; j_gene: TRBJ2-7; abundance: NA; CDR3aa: CASSSGSRGRSYEQYF; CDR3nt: TGTGCCAGCAGCTCCGGTAGCCGGGGAAGGTCCTACGAGCAGTACTTC
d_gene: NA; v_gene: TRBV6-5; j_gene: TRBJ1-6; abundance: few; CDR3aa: CATQEGNSPLHF; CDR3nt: TGTGCCACGCAGGAGGGTAATTCACCCCTCCACTTT
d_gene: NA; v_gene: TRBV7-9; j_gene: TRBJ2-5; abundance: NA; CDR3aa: CASSSGQIQETQYF; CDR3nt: TGTGCCAGCAGCTCCGGACAGATCCAAGAGACCCAGTACTTC
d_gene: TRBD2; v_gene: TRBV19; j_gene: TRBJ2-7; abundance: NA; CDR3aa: CASTPRGLAGPYEQYF; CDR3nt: TGTGCCAGTACCCCCAGAGGACTAGCGGGGCCCTACGAGCAGTACTTC